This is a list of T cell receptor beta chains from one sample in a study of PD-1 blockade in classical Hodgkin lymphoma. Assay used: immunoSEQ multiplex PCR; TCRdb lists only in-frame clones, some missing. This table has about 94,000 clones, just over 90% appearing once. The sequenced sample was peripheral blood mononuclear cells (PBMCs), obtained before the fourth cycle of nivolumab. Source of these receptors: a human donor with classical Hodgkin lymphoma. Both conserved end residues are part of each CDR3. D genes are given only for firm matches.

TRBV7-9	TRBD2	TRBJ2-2	TGTGCCAGCAGGGTTAGCGGGCGAGGAAGCACCGGGGAGCTGTTTTTT	CASRVSGRGSTGELFF
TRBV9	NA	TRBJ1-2	TGTGCCAGCAGCGTAGGGGGGATCTATGGCTACACCTTC	CASSVGGIYGYTF
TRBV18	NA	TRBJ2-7	TGTGCCAGCTCACCAACTAGGGTGAACGAGCAGTACTTC	CASSPTRVNEQYF
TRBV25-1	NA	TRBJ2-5	TGTGCCAGCAGTGAATATTCGGGTTGGGAGACCCAGTACTTC	CASSEYSGWETQYF
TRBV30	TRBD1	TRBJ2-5	TGTGCCTGGAGTACAGGGGTCGAGACCCAGTACTTC	CAWSTGVETQYF
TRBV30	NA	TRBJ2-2	TGTGCCTGGAGAGGCCTGGGGGCAGGGAACACCGGGGAGCTGTTTTTT	CAWRGLGAGNTGELFF
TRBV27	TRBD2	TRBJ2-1	TGTGCCAGCAGTTTCATGGCCCCCGGGACTAGCTCATTTGAGCAGTTCTTC	CASSFMAPGTSSFEQFF
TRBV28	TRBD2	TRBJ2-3	TGTGCCAGCAGTTTCGTTAGCGGGAGGGCTGAAGATACGCAGTATTTT	CASSFVSGRAEDTQYF
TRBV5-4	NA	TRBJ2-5	TGTGCCAGCAGCTCCCGTACTCAATTGGGGGAGACCCAGTACTTC	CASSSRTQLGETQYF
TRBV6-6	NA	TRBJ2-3	TGTGCCAGCAGTTACGAGGGCCTCACAGATACGCAGTATTTT	CASSYEGLTDTQYF
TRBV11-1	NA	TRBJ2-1	TGTGCCAGCAGCTCCACAGCCGGCGGTGAGCAGTTCTTC	CASSSTAGGEQFF
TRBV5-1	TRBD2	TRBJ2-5	TGCGCCAGCAGCTCGCTAGCGGGAGGACAAGAGACCCAGTACTTC	CASSSLAGGQETQYF
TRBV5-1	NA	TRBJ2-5	TGCGCCAGCAGCTTGTTTAGTGGCAGGGCGGCGCAAGAGACCCAGTACTTC	CASSLFSGRAAQETQYF
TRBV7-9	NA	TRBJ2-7	TGTGCCAGCAGCTTAGAGCCGGGGAGCTACGAGCAGTACTTC	CASSLEPGSYEQYF